This record covers a single T cell receptor beta chain. The data are from a study of blood T cell repertoires in COVID-19. Assay: immunoSEQ multiplex PCR; the TCRdb copy retains only in-frame clones and omits some. The sample has about 190,000 clones, approximately 88% seen once. The CDR3 totals 15 residues. The germline V gene encodes CDR1 SGHNT and CDR2 YYREEE (reference sequence). V dropped 0 bases and J dropped 4; count of bases not matched to a gene: 3. Input material: peripheral blood. This chain joins TRBV5-4 and TRBJ1-1; 10 bases fit TRBD1. The TCR was taken from a man aged 35-49 years with acute or convalescent COVID-19. In DNA, the CDR3 is TGTGCCAGCAGCTTGGGACAGGGGGCGGCCACTGAAGCTTTCTTT. As protein: CASSLGQGAATEAFF.